The sample holds one count of the clone carrying this TCR beta chain. Its antigen is currently unknown. These data are taken from a study of Graves' ophthalmopathy and Graves' hyperthyroidism. The overall study: Peripheral blood was gathered at the point of initial diagnosis, before any treatment started. Study-level findings and limits: The authors also found most expanded thyroid clonotypes above 0.001 frequency in blood.

Germline CDR1 and CDR2: SGHTA and FQGNSA. The CDR3 length is 15 residues. V dropped 5 bases and J dropped 2; count of bases not matched to a gene: 4. Aged 18 to 65, the patients with hyperthyroidism had under 2 months' duration and were newly diagnosed. Amplified TCR beta CDR3 regions were obtained using RNA transcripts as template. Investigators did first-round RT-PCR with HTBI primers, then second-round multiplex PCR. TCRdb re-called the multiplex PCR reads with MiXCR, one entry per CDR3 protein. This table holds about 370,000 distinct CDR3 sequences, approximately 18% found once. The clonotype was recovered from an adult woman with stable Graves' hyperthyroidism. The genes are TRBV7-2 and TRBJ2-7; 12 nucleotides line up with TRBD2. The sequenced sample was peripheral blood. CDR3 in amino acids: CASSGLAGGTYEQYF. The DNA of the CDR3 is TGTGCCAGCAGCGGTCTAGCGGGGGGGACCTACGAGCAGTACTTC.